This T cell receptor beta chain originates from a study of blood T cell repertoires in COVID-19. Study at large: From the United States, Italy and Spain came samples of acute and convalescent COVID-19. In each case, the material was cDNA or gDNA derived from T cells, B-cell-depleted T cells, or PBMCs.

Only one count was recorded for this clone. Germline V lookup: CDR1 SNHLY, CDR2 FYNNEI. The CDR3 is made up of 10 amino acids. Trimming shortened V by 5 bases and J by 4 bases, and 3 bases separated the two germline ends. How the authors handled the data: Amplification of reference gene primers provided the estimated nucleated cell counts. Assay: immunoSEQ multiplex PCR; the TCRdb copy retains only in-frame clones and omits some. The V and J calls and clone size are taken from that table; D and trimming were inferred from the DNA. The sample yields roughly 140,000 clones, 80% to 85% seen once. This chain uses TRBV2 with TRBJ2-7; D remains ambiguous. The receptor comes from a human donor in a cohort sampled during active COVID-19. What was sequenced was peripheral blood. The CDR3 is CASSQYEQYF. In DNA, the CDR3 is TGTGCCAGCAGTCAATACGAGCAGTACTTC.